The 22 T cell receptor beta chains below all came from one sample that was sequenced in a study of CD8 T cells in ankylosing spondylitis. TCRdb re-called the 5' RACE reads with MiXCR, one entry per CDR3 protein. The sample includes 200,000 to 250,000 distinct CDR3 sequences, about 10% seen only once; the top ten take around a fifth. The material sequenced was blood, either unsorted or a sorted T cell fraction (not recorded which). The receptor source for this set is a male donor with ankylosing spondylitis or in good health (not recorded which).

At least ten counts were recorded for this clonotype. This chain uses TRBV5-1 with TRBJ1-6; 9 nucleotides line up with TRBD1. With 4 bases clipped from V and 9 bases from J, the junction kept 8 bases outside the gene matches. Germline loops: CDR1 SGHRS, CDR2 YFSETQ. This CDR3 region has 15 residues. Written as DNA, the CDR3 is TGCGCCAGCAGCGCGGACAGGGGAGGTATTTCACCCCTCCACTTT. This encodes CASSADRGGISPLHF.

This clonotype was seen only a few times. The chain links TRBV11-2 to TRBJ1-1; the match to TRBD1 covers 9 bases. Trimming removed 6 bases from V and 6 bases from J; junction bases left unmatched: 11. The CDR3 consists of 15 residues. Germline CDR1 and CDR2: SGHAT and FQNNGV. The CDR3 nucleotides are TGTGCCAGCAGGCCCCAGGACAGGGGCCGTGCTGAAGCTTTCTTT. It specifies CASRPQDRGRAEAFF.

This clonotype showed up many times. Here the CDR3 reads CSAREGQGLQKLFF. In DNA form, the CDR3 reads TGCAGTGCTAGAGAGGGACAGGGACTACAAAAACTGTTTTTT. J is TRBJ1-4 and V is TRBV20-1; 9 bases line up with TRBD1. This CDR3 has 14 amino acids. Trimming at V came to 0 bases and at J to 9 bases, leaving 5 bases not matched to a gene. Germline CDR1 is DFQATT and CDR2 is SNEGSKA (reference sequence).

In this sample, this clonotype turned up many times. This chain connects TRBV20-1 to TRBJ2-3, with D perhaps TRBD2 (5 bases). V dropped 6 bases and J dropped 0 bases, with 16 bases sitting between them. From germline, CDR1 is DFQATT and CDR2 SNEGSKA (reference sequence). The CDR3 spans 15 residues. Here the CDR3 reads CSADRGGWSTDTQYF. The CDR3 nucleotides are TGCAGTGCCGACCGGGGTGGATGGAGCACAGATACGCAGTATTTT.

The chain combines TRBV6-1 with TRBJ1-1, with unresolved D. Germline assignment: CDR1 MNHNS and CDR2 SASEGT. The ends were cut back, 3 bases at V and 8 bases at J, with 13 bases in the middle. The CDR3 runs 13 residues. CDR3 bases: TGTGCCAGCAGTGATGACGGGGAATCCGAAGCTTTCTTT. It specifies CASSDDGESEAFF.

This clonotype was recorded at least ten times. The genes are TRBV29-1 and TRBJ1-2; unclear D gene. The CDR3 sequence is 12 residues long. Germline CDR1 SQVTM, CDR2 ANQGSEA. Trimming removed 7 bases from V and 2 bases from J, with 11 bases in between. Here the CDR3 reads CSGTAPNYGYTF. DNA for the CDR3: TGCAGCGGGACGGCACCCAACTATGGCTACACCTTC.

Many counts were recorded for this clonotype. The chain uses TRBV5-5 and TRBJ2-5, with D perhaps matching TRBD1 (8 bases). The CDR3 contains 14 residues. Germline CDR1 is SGHKS and CDR2 is YYEKEE (reference sequence). Deletions cut 4 bases from V and 5 bases from J, with 15 bases between. As DNA, the CDR3 is TGTGCCAGCAGCCCACAGGGGGGGCAGGAGACCCAGTACTTC. Translation gives CASSPQGGQETQYF.

This clonotype turned up a few times. The V and J genes are TRBV11-1 and TRBJ1-1; the match to TRBD1 covers 8 bases. V lost 4 bases, J lost 2 bases, and 3 bases stayed unmatched. Germline V gene data show CDR1 as SGHAT and CDR2 as FQDESV (reference sequence). The CDR3 consists of 14 residues. CDR3 sequence: CASSSDRANTEAFF. The CDR3, as DNA: TGTGCCAGCAGCTCGGACAGGGCCAACACTGAAGCTTTCTTT.

This clonotype has at least ten counts. CDR3 bases: TGCAGTGCTGGACCCCCCCGCGGTGGCACAGATACGCAGTATTTT. Its translation is CSAGPPRGGTDTQYF. The chain is built from TRBV20-1 and TRBJ2-3; no firm D call. Trimming took 5 bases from V and 1 from J, leaving 16 bases between them. The CDR3 totals 15 residues. Germline CDR1 DFQATT, CDR2 SNEGSKA (reference sequence).

CDR3 DNA sequence: TGTGCCTGGAGGAAACCGCCAGGTATCTATGGCTACACCTTC. Translated: CAWRKPPGIYGYTF. The chain is built from TRBV30 and TRBJ1-2; D remains ambiguous. V shed 3 bases and J shed 4 bases, with 15 bases lying between them. The CDR3 consists of 14 residues. Germline CDR1 reads GTSNPN; CDR2 reads SVGIG (reference sequence).

Of note for this clonotype: A much larger clone differs by one base, so this may be a read error. V usage is TRBV24-1 and J usage is TRBJ1-3; no definite D call. In germline, CDR1 is KGHDR, CDR2 SFDVKD. The CDR3 length is 14 residues. The CDR3 sequence: CATSDSVSGNTTYF. CDR3 sequence (DNA): TGTGCCACCAGTGACTCGGTCTCTGGAAACACCACATATTTT.

This clonotype was counted many times. The CDR3 DNA follows: TGTGCCAGCAGTCCGGTCCACTCTGGGGCCAACGTCCTGACTTTC. Residues: CASSPVHSGANVLTF. This chain joins TRBV3-1 and TRBJ2-6; D not certain. The CDR3 is 15 amino acids. Germline V gene data show CDR1 as LGHDT and CDR2 as YNNKEL (reference sequence). V gave up 6 bases and J gave up 0 bases, with 9 bases separating them.

Regarding this clonotype: A much larger clone differs by one base, so this may be a read error. In DNA, the CDR3 is TGCTGTGCTAGAGCTGGGCTAGCGGGGGGCCGGTACAATGAGCAGTTCTTC. It yields the protein CCARAGLAGGRYNEQFF. The chain joins TRBV20-1 to TRBJ2-1; the match to TRBD2 covers 11 bases. Germline-derived CDR1 and CDR2 are DFQATT and SNEGSKA (reference sequence). This CDR3 spans 17 amino acids.

The rearrangement joins TRBV5-6 to TRBJ1-2; maybe TRBD1 (5 bases). Germline CDR1 reads SGHDT; CDR2 reads YYEEEE. The CDR3 covers 16 residues. The V end lost 4 bases, the J end lost 4 bases, and 20 bases lay between the germline ends. The CDR3 nucleotides are TGTGCCAGCAGCAGCCTGACGGGACGGGCCGGCTATGGCTACACCTTC. Amino acids: CASSSLTGRAGYGYTF.

This clonotype has ten or more counts. The chain uses TRBV15 and TRBJ2-3, with a weak D call TRBD2 (7 bases). This CDR3 has 13 amino acids. Germline-derived CDR1 and CDR2 are LNHNV and YYDKDF (reference sequence). Trimming stripped 11 bases from V and 6 bases from J, with 18 bases between. Here the CDR3 DNA reads TGTGCCGTAAGGAACAGGGAGGGGGATACGCAGTATTTT. This encodes CAVRNREGDTQYF. The full variable domain, in which reference TRBV15 and TRBJ2-3 provide the parts outside the CDR3, is DAMVIQNPRYQVTQFGKPVTLSCSQTLNHNVMYWYQQKSSQAPKLLFHYYDKDFNNEADTPDNFQSRRPNTSFCFLDIRSPGLGDTAMYLCAVRNREGDTQYFGPGTRLTVL.

In its sample, this clonotype was seen many times. J is TRBJ2-5 and V is TRBV5-1, with D perhaps matching TRBD2 (7 bases). The CDR3 consists of 21 residues. Germline CDR1 reads SGHRS; CDR2 reads YFSETQ. Trimming shortened V by 0 bases and J by 4 bases, and 31 bases separated the two germline ends. The CDR3 reads CASSLETKGGARKGVPETQYF. CDR3 in DNA: TGCGCCAGCAGCTTGGAGACGAAGGGGGGGGCTCGAAAGGGGGTACCAGAGACCCAGTACTTC. Based on the CDR3 plus reference TRBV5-1 and TRBJ2-5, the full variable domain is KAGVTQTPRYLIKTRGQQVTLSCSPISGHRSVSWYQQTPGQGLQFLFEYFSETQRNKGNFPGRFSGRQFSNSRSEMNVSTLELGDSALYLCASSLETKGGARKGVPETQYFGPGTRLLVL.

The chain links TRBV24-1 to TRBJ2-7, with D possibly being TRBD1 (5 bases). V was shortened by 5 bases and J by 3 bases, with 22 bases between the two germline ends. CDR3 length equals 17 residues. CDR1 and CDR2 from the germline V gene are KGHDR and SFDVKD. CDR3 sequence (DNA): TGTGCCACCAGTGCCTTAAGTTCGGGCGGCAGGGTCTACGAGCAGTACTTC. Amino acid sequence: CATSALSSGGRVYEQYF.

This clonotype has a handful of counts. J is TRBJ2-5 and V is TRBV6-2 or TRBV6-3; D call uncertain. There are 14 residues in the CDR3. Trimming stripped 5 bases from V and 0 bases from J, with 10 bases between. Germline CDR1 and CDR2: MNHEY and SVGEGT. Here the CDR3 DNA reads TGTGCCAGCAGTCCTACTTGGTACCAAGAGACCCAGTACTTC. This gives the protein CASSPTWYQETQYF.

This clonotype was counted at least ten times. The chain is built from TRBV5-1 and TRBJ2-3; 7 bases agree with TRBD2. The CDR3 totals 15 residues. With V trimmed by 1 base and J by 3 bases, 5 bases remained unmatched. CDR1 and CDR2 from the germline V gene are SGHRS and YFSETQ. This CDR3 reads CASSLLPSGTDTQYF. For the CDR3, the DNA is TGCGCCAGCAGCTTGCTCCCTAGCGGAACAGATACGCAGTATTTT.

Worth noting for this clonotype: This may arise from a read error, as a much more abundant clone is one base away. J is TRBJ2-5 and V is TRBV7-2; D remains unclear. The germline V gene encodes CDR1 SGHTA and CDR2 FQGNSA. This CDR3 is 14 amino acids long. CDR3: CASTIGPTQETLYF. CDR3 in DNA: TGTGCCAGCACTATAGGACCTACCCAAGAGACCCTGTACTTC.

V and J are TRBV6-2 or TRBV6-3 and TRBJ2-1, with a possible D match to TRBD2 (7 bases). V lost 10 bases, J lost 7 bases, and 29 bases lay in between. The CDR3 spans 17 residues. Germline-derived CDR1 and CDR2 are MNHEY and SVGEGT. This CDR3 is CATEDGGRQVLGNEQFF. Written as DNA, the CDR3 is TGTGCCACAGAGGACGGCGGGAGACAGGTCCTGGGGAATGAGCAGTTCTTC.

This clonotype was seen repeatedly, ten times or more. This sequence joins TRBV18 and TRBJ2-1, with 7 bases that match TRBD1. CDR1 is KGHSH, CDR2 LQKENI, per germline. The J segment lost 8 bases and the V segment lost 2 bases, leaving 0 bases of the junction unmatched. The CDR3 has 12 residues. The CDR3 sequence is CASSPDRDEQFF. In DNA form, the CDR3 reads TGTGCCAGCTCACCAGACAGGGATGAGCAGTTCTTC.